The sequence of this T cell receptor (beta chain) was determined in a study of molecular identifiers for immune sequencing clone quantification. From the PCR reads, TCRdb called clonotypes with MiXCR, one entry per CDR3 protein. Here the sample spans under 350,000 distinct CDR3 sequences, about 22% being singletons. Libraries of naive CD8 cells were prepared from approximately 20,000 to 1,000,000 sorted cells using 10%, 30% or 50% RNA. The length of the CDR3 is 16 residues. V was pared by 3 bases and J by 0 bases, with 15 bases between. Germline CDR1 reads ENHRY; CDR2 reads SYGVKD. Findings and caveats of the study: Highly expanded clones may be undercounted when identical TCR molecules share barcodes.

A word on this clonotype: What it binds is not known.

This chain uses TRBV10-3 with TRBJ2-7; TRBD1 or TRBD2 may be the D gene (5 bases each). The TCR sequence derives from a human donor in good health. Some libraries in this study had Jurkat cell RNA spiked in. The specimen sequenced was naive CD8+ T cells from blood, with Jurkat cell RNA spiked in. Subset defined: FACS-sorted CD8+CD4-CCR7+CD45RA+ naive T cells. The CDR3 sequence: CAISDRWDESSYEQYF. CDR3 sequence (DNA): TGTGCCATCAGTGACCGTTGGGACGAGAGCTCCTACGAGCAGTACTTC.